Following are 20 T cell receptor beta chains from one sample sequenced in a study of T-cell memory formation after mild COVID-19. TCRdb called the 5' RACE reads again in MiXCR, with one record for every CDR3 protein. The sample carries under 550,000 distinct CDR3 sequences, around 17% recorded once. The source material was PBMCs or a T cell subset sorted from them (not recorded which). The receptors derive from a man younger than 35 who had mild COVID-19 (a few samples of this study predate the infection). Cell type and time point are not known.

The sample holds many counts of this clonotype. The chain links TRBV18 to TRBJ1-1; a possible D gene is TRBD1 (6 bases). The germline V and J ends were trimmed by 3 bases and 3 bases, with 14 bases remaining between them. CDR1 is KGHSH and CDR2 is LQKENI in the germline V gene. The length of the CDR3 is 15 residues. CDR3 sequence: CASSPTRGGDTEAFF. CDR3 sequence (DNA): TGTGCCAGCTCACCTACCAGGGGCGGTGACACTGAAGCTTTCTTT. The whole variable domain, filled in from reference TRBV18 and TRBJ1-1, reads NAGVMQNPRHLVRRRGQEARLRCSPMKGHSHVYWYRQLPEEGLKFMVYLQKENIIDESGMPKERFSAEFPKEGPSILRIQQVVRGDSAAYFCASSPTRGGDTEAFFGQGTRLTVV.

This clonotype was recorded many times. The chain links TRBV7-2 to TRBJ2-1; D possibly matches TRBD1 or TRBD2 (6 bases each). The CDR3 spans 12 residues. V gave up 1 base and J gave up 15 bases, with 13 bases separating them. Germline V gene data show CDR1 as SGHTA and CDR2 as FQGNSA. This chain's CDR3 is CASSLGGGPLFF. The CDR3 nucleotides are TGTGCCAGCAGCTTAGGTGGGGGGCCCTTGTTCTTC.

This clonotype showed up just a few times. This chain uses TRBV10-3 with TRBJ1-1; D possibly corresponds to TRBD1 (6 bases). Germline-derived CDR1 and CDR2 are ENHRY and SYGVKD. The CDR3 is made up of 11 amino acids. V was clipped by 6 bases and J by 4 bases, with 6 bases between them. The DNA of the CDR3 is TGTGCCATCAGAGGGGGCACTGAAGCTTTCTTT. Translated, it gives CAIRGGTEAFF.

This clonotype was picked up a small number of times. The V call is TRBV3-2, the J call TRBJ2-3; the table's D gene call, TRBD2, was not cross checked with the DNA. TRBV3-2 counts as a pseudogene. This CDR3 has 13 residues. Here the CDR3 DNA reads TGTGCCAGCAGCGAGGGTGGCACAGATACGCAGTATTTT. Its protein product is CASSEGGTDTQYF.

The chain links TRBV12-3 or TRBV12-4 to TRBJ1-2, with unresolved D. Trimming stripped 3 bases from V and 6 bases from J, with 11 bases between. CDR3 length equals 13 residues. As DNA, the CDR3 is TGTGCCAGCAGTTTGGAGTTCGGTGATGGCTACACCTTC. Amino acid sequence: CASSLEFGDGYTF.

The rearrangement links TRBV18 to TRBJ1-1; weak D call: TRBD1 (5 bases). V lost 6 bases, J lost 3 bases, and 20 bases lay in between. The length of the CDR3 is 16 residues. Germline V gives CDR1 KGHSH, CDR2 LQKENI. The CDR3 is CASSPREEEGDTEAFF. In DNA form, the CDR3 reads TGTGCCAGCTCCCCCCGCGAGGAGGAAGGGGACACTGAAGCTTTCTTT.

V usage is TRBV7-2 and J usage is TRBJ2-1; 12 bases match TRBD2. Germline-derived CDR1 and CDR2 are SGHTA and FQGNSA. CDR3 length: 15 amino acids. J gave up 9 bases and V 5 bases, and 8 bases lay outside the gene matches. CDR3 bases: TGTGCCAGCAGCCGGACTAGCGGGGTCCCCGGTGAGCAGTTCTTC. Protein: CASSRTSGVPGEQFF. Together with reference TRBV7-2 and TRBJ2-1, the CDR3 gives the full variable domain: GAGVSQSPSNKVTEKGKDVELRCDPISGHTALYWYRQSLGQGLEFLIYFQGNSAPDKSGLPSDRFSAERTGGSVSTLTIQRTQQEDSAVYLCASSRTSGVPGEQFFGPGTRLTVL.

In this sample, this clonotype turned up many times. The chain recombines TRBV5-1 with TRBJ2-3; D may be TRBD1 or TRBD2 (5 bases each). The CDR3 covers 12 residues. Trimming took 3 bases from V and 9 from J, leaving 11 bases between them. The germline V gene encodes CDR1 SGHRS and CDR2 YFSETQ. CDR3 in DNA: TGCGCCAGCAGCTACGATCGGGACACGCAGTATTTT. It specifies CASSYDRDTQYF.

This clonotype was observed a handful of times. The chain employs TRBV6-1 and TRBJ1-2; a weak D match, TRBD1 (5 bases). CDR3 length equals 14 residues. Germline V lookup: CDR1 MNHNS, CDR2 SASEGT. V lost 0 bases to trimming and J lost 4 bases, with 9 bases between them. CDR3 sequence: CASSEARGGYGYTF. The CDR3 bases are TGTGCCAGCAGTGAAGCACGGGGCGGCTATGGCTACACCTTC.

The CDR3 DNA reads as TGTGCCAGCAGCTTGGGCAGGGAGGAAGCTTTCTTT. This gives the protein CASSLGREEAFF. J is TRBJ1-1 and V is TRBV7-2; TRBD1 might be the D (5 bases). V was pared by 3 bases and J by 8 bases, with 10 bases between. The CDR3 totals 12 residues. The germline CDR1 and CDR2 sequences are SGHTA and FQGNSA.

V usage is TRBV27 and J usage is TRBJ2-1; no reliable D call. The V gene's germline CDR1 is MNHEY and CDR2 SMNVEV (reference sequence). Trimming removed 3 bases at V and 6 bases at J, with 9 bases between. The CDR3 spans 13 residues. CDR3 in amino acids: CASSFGAINEQFF. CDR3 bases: TGTGCCAGCAGTTTTGGAGCGATCAATGAGCAGTTCTTC.

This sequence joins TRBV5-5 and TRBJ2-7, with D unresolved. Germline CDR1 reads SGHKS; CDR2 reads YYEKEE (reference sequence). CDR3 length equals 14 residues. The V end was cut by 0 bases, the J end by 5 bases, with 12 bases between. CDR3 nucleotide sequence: TGTGCCAGCAGCTTGGGGCTAGGTTTTAACGAGCAGTACTTC. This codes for CASSLGLGFNEQYF.

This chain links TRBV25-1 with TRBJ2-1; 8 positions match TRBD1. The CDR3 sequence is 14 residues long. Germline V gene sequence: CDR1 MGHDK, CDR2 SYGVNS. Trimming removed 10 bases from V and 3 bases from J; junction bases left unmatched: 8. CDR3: CATRRQGRYNEQFF. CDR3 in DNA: TGTGCCACCAGAAGACAGGGGCGCTACAATGAGCAGTTCTTC.

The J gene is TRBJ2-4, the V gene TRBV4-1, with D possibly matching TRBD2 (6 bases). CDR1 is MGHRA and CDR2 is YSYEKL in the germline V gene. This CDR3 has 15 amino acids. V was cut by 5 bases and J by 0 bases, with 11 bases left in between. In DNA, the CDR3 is TGCGCCAGCAGCTATGGGGGACTAGCCAAAAACATTCAGTACTTC. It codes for CASSYGGLAKNIQYF.

The CDR3 DNA reads TGTGCCAGCAGCCGCACGGGCGCCCTGGAGACCCAGTACTTC. Residues: CASSRTGALETQYF. This sequence joins TRBV11-2 and TRBJ2-5; D unresolved. V lost 5 bases to trimming and J lost 5 bases, with 15 bases between them. Germline V CDR1 and CDR2: SGHAT, FQNNGV. CDR3 length: 14 residues.

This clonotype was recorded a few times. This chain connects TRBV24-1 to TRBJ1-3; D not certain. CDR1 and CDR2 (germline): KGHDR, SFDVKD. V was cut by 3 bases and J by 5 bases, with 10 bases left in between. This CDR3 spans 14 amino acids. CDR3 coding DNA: TGTGCCACCAGTGATAGCGGACTGCGAAACACCATATATTTT. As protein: CATSDSGLRNTIYF.

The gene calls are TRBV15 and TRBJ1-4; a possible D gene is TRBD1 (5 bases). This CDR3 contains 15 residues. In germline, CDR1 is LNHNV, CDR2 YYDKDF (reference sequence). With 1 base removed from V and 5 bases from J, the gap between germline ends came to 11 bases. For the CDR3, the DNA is TGTGCCACCAGCAGAGGCCGACGGGGGAATGAAAAACTGTTTTTT. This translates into CATSRGRRGNEKLFF.

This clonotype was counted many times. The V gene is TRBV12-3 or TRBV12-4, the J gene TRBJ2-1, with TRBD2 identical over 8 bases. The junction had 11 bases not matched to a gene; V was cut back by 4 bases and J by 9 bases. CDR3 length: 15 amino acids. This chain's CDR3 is CASSSTAGAVTEQFF. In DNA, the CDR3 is TGTGCCAGCAGTTCCACAGCGGGGGCGGTTACTGAGCAGTTCTTC.

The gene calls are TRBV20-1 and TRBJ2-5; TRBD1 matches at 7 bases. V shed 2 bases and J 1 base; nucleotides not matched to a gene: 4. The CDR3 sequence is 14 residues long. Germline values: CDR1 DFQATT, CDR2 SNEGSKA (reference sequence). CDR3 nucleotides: TGCAGTGCTAGACCTAGGACAGGCCAAGAGACCCAGTACTTC. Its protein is CSARPRTGQETQYF.

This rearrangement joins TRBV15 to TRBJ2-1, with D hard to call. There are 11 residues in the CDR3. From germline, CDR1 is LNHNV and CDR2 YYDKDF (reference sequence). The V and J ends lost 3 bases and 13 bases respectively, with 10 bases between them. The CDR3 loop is CATSSTVDQFF. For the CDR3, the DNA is TGTGCCACCAGCAGTACGGTGGATCAGTTCTTC.